This T cell receptor (beta chain) appears in the sequencing data of a study of shared clonotypes between healthy human individuals. On this clone itself: Its antigen is undetermined.

Points from the study as a whole: Among the subsets, naive ones generally showed larger estimated richness than memory ones.

Germline CDR1 reads SEHNR; CDR2 reads FQNEAQ (reference sequence). CDR3 length equals 15 residues. V lost 5 bases and J 1 base, leaving 14 bases between the germline ends. Assay: immunoSEQ multiplex PCR; the TCRdb copy retains only in-frame clones and omits some. This table holds some 2.3 million clones, just over 90% found once. This chain links TRBV7-9 with TRBJ2-5; D may match TRBD1 or TRBD2 (5 bases each). This TCR was recovered from a man between 18 and 29 years old in good health. Some clones in this sample may be carry-over from other donors' samples. The sample taken for sequencing was naive CD4+ T cells from PBMCs. Sample subset: CD45RA+ positively selected. The CDR3 DNA is TGTGCCAGCAGCCCCCGAGGGGAGCCCCAAGAGACCCAGTACTTC. It is translated as CASSPRGEPQETQYF. Supplemented by reference TRBV7-9 and TRBJ2-5, the full variable domain reads DTGVSQNPRHKITKRGQNVTFRCDPISEHNRLYWYRQTLGQGPEFLTYFQNEAQLEKSRLLSDRFSAERPKGSFSTLEIQRTEQGDSAMYLCASSPRGEPQETQYFGPGTRLLVL.